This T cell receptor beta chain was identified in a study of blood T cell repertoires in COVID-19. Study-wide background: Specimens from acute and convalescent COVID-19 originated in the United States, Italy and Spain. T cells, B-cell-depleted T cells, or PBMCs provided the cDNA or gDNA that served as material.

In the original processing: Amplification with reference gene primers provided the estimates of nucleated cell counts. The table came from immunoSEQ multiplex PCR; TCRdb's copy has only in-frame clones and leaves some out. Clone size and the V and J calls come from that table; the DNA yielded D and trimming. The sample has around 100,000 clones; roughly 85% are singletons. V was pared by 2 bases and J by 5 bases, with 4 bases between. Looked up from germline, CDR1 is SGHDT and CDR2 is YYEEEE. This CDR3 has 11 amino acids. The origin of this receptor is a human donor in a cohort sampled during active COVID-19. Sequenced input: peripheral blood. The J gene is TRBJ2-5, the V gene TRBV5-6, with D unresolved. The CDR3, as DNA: TGTGCCAGCAGCTTCAGGGAGACCCAGTACTTC. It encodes CASSFRETQYF.